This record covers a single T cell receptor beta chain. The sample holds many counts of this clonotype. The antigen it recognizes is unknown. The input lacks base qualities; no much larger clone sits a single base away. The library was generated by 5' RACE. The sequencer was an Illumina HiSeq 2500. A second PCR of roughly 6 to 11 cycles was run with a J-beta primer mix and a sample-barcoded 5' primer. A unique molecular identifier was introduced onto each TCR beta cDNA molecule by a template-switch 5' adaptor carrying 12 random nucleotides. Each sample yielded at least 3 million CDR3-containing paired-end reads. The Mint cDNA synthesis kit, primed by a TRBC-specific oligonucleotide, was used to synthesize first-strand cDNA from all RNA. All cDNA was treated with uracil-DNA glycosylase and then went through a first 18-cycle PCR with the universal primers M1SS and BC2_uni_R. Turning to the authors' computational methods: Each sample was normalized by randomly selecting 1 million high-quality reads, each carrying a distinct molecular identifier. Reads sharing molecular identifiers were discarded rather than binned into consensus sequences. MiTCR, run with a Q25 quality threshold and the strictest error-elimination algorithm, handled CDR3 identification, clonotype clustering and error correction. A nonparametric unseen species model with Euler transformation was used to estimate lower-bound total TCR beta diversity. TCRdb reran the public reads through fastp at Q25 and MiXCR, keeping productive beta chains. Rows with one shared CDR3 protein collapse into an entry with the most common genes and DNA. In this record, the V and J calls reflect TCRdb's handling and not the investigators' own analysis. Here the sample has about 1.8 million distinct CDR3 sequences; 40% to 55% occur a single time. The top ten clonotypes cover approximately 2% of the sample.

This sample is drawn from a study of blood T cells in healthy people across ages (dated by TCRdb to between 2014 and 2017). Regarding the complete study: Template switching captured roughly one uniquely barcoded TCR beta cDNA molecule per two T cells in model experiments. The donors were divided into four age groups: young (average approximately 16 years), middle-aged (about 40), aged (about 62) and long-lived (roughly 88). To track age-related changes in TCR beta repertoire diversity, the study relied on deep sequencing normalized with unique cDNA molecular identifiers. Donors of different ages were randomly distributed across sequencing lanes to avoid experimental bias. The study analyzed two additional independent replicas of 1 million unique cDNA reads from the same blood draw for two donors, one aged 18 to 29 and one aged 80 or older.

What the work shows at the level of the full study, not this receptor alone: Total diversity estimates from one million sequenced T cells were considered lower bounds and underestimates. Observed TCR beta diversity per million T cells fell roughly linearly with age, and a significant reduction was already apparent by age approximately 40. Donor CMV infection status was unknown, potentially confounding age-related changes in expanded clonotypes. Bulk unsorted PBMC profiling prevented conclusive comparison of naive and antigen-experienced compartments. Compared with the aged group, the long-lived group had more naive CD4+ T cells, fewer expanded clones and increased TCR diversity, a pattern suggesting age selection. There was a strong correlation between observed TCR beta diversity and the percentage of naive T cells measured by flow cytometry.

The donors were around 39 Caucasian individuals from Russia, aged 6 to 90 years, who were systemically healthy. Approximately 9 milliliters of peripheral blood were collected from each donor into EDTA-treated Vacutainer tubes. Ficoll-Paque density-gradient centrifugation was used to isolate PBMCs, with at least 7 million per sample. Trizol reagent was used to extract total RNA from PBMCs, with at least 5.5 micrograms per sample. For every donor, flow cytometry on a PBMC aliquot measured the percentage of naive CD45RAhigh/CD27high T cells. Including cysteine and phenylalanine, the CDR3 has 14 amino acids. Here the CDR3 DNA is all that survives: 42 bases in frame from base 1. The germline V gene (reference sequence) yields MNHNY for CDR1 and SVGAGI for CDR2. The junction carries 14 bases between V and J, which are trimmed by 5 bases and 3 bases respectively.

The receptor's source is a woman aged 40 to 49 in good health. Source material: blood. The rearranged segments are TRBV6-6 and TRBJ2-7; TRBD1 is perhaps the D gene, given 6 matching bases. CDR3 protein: CASSNRDMGYEQYF. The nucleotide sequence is TGTGCCAGCAGTAACCGGGACATGGGCTACGAGCAGTACTTC.